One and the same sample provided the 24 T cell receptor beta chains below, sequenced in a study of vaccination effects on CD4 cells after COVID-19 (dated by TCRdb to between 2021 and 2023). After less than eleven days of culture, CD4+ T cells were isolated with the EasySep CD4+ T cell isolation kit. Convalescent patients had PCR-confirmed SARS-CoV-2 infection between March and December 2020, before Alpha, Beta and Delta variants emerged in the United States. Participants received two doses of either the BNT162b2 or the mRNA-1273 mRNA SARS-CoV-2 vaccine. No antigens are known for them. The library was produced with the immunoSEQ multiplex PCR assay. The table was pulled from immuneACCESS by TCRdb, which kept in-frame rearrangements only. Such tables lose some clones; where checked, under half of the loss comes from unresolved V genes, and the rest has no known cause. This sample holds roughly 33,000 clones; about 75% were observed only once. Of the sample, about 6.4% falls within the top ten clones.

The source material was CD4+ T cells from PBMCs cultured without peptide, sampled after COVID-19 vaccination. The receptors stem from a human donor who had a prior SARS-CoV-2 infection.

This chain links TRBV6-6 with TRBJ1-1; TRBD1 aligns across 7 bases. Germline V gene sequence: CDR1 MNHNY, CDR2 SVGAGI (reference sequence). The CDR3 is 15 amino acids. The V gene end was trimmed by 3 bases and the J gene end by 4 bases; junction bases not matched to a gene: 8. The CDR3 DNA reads TGTGCCAGCAGTTATAAAGGGGGCCCTGGCACTGAAGCTTTCTTT. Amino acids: CASSYKGGPGTEAFF.

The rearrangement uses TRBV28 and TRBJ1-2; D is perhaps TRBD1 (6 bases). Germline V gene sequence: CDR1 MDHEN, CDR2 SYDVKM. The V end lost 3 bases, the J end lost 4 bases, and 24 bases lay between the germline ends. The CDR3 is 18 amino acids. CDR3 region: CASSFKGVGALIGYGYTF. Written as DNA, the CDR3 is TGTGCCAGCAGTTTTAAAGGTGTGGGGGCACTGATTGGCTATGGCTACACCTTC.

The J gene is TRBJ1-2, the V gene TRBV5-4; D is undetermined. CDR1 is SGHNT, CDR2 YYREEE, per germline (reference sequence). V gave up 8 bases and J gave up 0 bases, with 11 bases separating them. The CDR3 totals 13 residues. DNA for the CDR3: TGTGCCAGTTCGGACGGCGCTAACTATGGCTACACCTTC. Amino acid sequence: CASSDGANYGYTF.

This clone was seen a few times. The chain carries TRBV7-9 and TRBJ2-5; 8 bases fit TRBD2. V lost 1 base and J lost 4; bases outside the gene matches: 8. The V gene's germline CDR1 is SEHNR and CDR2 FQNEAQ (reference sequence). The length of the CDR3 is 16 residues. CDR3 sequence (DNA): TGTGCCAGCAGCTTAGTCGGGAGGGCCCTCGGAGAGACCCAGTACTTC. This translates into CASSLVGRALGETQYF.

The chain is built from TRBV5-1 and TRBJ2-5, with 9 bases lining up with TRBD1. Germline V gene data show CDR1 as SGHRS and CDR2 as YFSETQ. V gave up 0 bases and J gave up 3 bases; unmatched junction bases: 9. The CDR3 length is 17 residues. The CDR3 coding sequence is TGCGCCAGCAGCTTGGGCCGGGACAGGGCTATGGAAGAGACCCAGTACTTC. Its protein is CASSLGRDRAMEETQYF.

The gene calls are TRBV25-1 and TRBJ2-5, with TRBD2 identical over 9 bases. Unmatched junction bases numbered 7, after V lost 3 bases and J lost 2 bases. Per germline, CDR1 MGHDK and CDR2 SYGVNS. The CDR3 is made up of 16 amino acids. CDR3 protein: CASSDTRLAVQETQYF. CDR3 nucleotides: TGTGCCAGCAGTGATACCCGACTAGCGGTACAAGAGACCCAGTACTTC. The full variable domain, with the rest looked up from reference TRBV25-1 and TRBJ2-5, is EADIYQTPRYLVIGTGKKITLECSQTMGHDKMYWYQQDPGMELHLIHYSYGVNSTEKGDLSSESTVSRIRTEHFPLTLESARPSHTSQYLCASSDTRLAVQETQYFGPGTRLLVL.

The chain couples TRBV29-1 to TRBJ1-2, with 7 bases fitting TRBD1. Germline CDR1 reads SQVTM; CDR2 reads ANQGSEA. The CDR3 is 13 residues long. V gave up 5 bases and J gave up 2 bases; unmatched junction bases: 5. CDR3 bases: TGCAGCGTTCTCCTACAGGGGAACTATGGCTACACCTTC. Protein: CSVLLQGNYGYTF.

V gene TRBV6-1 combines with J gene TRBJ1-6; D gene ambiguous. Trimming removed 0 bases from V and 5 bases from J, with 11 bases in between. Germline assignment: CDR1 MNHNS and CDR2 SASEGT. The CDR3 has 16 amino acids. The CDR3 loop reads CASSEAATWDNSPLHF. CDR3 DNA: TGTGCCAGCAGTGAAGCTGCGACCTGGGATAATTCACCCCTCCACTTT.

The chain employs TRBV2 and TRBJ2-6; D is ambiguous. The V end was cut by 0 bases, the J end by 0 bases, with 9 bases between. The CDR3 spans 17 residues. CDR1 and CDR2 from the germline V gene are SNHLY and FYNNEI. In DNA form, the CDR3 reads TGTGCCAGCAGTGAAGCCCAAAGTCTCTCTGGGGCCAACGTCCTGACTTTC. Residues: CASSEAQSLSGANVLTF.

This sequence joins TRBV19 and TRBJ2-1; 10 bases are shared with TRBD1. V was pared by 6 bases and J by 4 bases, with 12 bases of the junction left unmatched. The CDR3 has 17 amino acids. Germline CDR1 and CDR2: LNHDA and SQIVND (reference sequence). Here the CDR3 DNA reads TGTGCCAGTAGGGGACAGGGGTTGGAGACCGGATACAATGAGCAGTTCTTC. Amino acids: CASRGQGLETGYNEQFF.

CDR3 in DNA: TGTGCCAGCAGCTTAGTGGGCTATGGCTACACCTTC. Translated: CASSLVGYGYTF. J is TRBJ1-2 and V is TRBV7-9; no reliable D call. Between the trimmed V and J ends, which lost 1 base and 4 bases, there was a span of 4 bases. The CDR3 extends over 12 amino acids. Germline V gene lookup returns CDR1 SEHNR and CDR2 FQNEAQ (reference sequence).

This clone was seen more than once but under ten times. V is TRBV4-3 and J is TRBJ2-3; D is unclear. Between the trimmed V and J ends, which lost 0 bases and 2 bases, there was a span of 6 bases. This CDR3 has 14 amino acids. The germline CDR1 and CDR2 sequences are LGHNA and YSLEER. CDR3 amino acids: CASSQDLNTDTQYF. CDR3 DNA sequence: TGCGCCAGCAGCCAAGATTTAAACACAGATACGCAGTATTTT.

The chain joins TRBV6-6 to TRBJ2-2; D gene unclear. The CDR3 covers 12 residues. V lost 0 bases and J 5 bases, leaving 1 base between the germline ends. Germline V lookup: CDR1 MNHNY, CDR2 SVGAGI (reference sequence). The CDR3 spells CASSYSTGELFF. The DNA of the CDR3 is TGTGCCAGCAGTTACTCGACCGGGGAGCTGTTTTTT.

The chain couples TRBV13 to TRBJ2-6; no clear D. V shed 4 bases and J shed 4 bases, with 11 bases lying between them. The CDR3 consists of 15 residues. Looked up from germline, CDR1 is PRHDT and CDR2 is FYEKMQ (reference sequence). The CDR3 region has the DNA TGTGCCAGCAGCTCGACTTTGGCGGGGGCCAACGTCCTGACTTTC. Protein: CASSSTLAGANVLTF.

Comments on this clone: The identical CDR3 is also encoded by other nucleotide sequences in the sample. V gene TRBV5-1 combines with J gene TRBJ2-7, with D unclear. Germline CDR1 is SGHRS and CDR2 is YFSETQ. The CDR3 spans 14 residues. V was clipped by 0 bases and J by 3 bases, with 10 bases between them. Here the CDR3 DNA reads TGCGCCAGCAGCTTGGATCTGGGTGTCTACGAGCAGTACTTC. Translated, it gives CASSLDLGVYEQYF.

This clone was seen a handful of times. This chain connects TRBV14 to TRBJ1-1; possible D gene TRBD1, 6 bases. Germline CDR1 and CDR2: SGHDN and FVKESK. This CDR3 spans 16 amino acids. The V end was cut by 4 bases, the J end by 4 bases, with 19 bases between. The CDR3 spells CASSPLGPGEVTEAFF. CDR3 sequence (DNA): TGTGCCAGCAGCCCCCTGGGGCCAGGGGAGGTCACTGAAGCTTTCTTT.

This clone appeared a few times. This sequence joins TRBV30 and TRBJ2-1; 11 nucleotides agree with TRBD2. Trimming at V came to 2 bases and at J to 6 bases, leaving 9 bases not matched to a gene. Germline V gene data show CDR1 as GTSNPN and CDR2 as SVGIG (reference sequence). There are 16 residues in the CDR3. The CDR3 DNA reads TGTGCCTGGAGTCACAAACTAGCGGGAGCTCGCAATGAGCAGTTCTTC. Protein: CAWSHKLAGARNEQFF.

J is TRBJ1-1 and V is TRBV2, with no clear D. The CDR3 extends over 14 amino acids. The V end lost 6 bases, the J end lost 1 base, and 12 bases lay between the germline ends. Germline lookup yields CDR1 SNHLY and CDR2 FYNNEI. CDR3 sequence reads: CASSSLLANTEAFF. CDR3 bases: TGTGCCAGCAGCAGCTTGTTAGCGAACACTGAAGCTTTCTTT.

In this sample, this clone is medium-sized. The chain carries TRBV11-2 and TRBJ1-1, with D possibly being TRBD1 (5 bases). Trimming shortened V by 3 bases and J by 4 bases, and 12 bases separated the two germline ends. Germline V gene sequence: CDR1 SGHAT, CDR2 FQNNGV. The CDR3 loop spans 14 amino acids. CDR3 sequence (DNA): TGTGCCAGCAGCTTGACGACAGAAAGCACTGAAGCTTTCTTT. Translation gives CASSLTTESTEAFF.

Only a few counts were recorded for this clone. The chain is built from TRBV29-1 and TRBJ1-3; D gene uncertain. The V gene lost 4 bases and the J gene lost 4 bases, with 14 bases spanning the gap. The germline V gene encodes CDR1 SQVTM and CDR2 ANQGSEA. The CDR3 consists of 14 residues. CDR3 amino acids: CSVGETGPGNTIYF. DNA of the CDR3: TGCAGCGTTGGGGAGACCGGGCCCGGAAACACCATATATTTT.

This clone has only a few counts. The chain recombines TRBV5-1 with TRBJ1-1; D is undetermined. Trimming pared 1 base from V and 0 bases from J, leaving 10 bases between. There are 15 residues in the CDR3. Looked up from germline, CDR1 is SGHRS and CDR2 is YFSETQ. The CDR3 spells CASSLSPPMNTEAFF. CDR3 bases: TGCGCCAGCAGCTTGAGTCCACCAATGAACACTGAAGCTTTCTTT.

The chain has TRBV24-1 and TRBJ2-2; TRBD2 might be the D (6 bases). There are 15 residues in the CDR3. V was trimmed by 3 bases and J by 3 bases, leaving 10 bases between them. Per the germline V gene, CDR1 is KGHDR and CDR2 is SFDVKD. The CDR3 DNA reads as TGTGCCACCAGTGATCCGGGACTCGACACCGGGGAGCTGTTTTTT. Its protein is CATSDPGLDTGELFF.

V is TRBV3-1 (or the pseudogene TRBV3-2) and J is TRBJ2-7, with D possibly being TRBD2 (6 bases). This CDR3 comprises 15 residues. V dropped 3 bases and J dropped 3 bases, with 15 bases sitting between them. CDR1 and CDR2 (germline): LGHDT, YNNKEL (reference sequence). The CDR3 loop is CASSQVLASNYEQYF. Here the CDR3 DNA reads TGTGCCAGCAGCCAGGTCCTAGCGTCTAACTACGAGCAGTACTTC.

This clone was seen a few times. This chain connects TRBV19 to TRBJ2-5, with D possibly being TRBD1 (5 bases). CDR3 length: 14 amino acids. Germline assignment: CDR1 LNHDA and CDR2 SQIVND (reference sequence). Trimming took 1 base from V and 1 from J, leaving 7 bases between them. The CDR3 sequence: CASSIGGAQETQYF. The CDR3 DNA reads TGTGCCAGTAGTATAGGTGGGGCCCAAGAGACCCAGTACTTC.